The 26 T cell receptor beta chains below were found in one sample sequenced in a study of blood T cell repertoires in COVID-19. The repertoire was sequenced with immunoSEQ multiplex PCR; TCRdb's copy has only in-frame clones and lacks some. The table shows about 62,000 clones, with 75% to 90% occurring only once. Sequencing used peripheral blood. These receptors were obtained from a woman between 55 and 75 years old with COVID-19, enrolled during active disease.

The J gene is TRBJ2-1, the V gene TRBV6-2 or TRBV6-3; 14 positions match TRBD2. Germline V gene sequence: CDR1 MNHEY, CDR2 SVGEGT. After removal of 3 bases from V and 8 bases from J, the junction contained 6 bases not matched to a gene. This CDR3 region has 16 residues. The CDR3 reads CASSYFGLAGGDEQFF. CDR3 nucleotide sequence: TGTGCCAGCAGTTATTTCGGACTAGCGGGGGGCGATGAGCAGTTCTTC.

V usage is TRBV3-1 (or the pseudogene TRBV3-2) and J usage is TRBJ2-1, with D possibly being TRBD2 (6 bases). Germline loops: CDR1 LGHDT, CDR2 YNNKEL (reference sequence). V was cut by 0 bases and J by 15 bases, with 12 bases left in between. The length of the CDR3 is 12 residues. The CDR3: CASSQERGTRFF. The CDR3 region has the DNA TGTGCCAGCAGCCAAGAACGCGGGACTCGGTTCTTC.

This chain uses TRBV30 with TRBJ2-5, with 11 bases identical to TRBD2. This CDR3 has 15 residues. The germline V gene has CDR1 GTSNPN and CDR2 SVGIG (reference sequence). J was trimmed by 4 bases and V by 1 base; bases with no gene match: 5. The CDR3: CAWSGNSGGGETQYF. The CDR3 nucleotides read TGTGCCTGGAGTGGGAATAGCGGGGGGGGAGAGACCCAGTACTTC.

This clone was detected only once. V and J are TRBV15 and TRBJ1-2; D is undetermined. Looked up from germline, CDR1 is LNHNV and CDR2 is YYDKDF (reference sequence). Trimming took 0 bases from V and 4 from J, leaving 6 bases between them. The CDR3 runs 13 residues. CDR3 bases: TGTGCCACCAGCAGAGAGAGGGTCTATGGCTACACCTTC. It codes for CATSRERVYGYTF.

This chain connects TRBV6-2 or TRBV6-3 to TRBJ1-5, with D maybe TRBD1 (5 bases). This CDR3 is built from 14 residues. Germline CDR1 and CDR2: MNHEY and SVGEGT. The V gene lost 6 bases and the J gene lost 3 bases, with 12 bases spanning the gap. The CDR3: CASSQDRLNQPQHF. The CDR3 nucleotides read TGTGCCAGCAGCCAAGACAGACTCAATCAGCCCCAGCATTTT.

The chain links TRBV28 to TRBJ1-2; unclear D gene. The germline V and J ends were trimmed by 6 bases and 7 bases, with 9 bases remaining between them. The CDR3 spans 11 residues. Germline V gene data show CDR1 as MDHEN and CDR2 as SYDVKM. The CDR3 protein is CASSIATGYTF. The CDR3 bases are TGTGCCAGCAGCATAGCAACTGGCTACACCTTC.

A few counts support this clone. The chain joins TRBV7-9 to TRBJ1-5; D perhaps matches TRBD1 (5 bases). Per the germline V gene, CDR1 is SEHNR and CDR2 is FQNEAQ (reference sequence). The V end lost 3 bases, the J end lost 7 bases, and 13 bases lay between the germline ends. The CDR3 sequence is 14 residues long. The CDR3 reads CASSLGRDYQPQHF. The CDR3 nucleotides are TGTGCCAGCAGCTTGGGCAGGGATTACCAGCCCCAGCATTTT.

The chain uses TRBV30 and TRBJ1-5; TRBD1 is a possible D gene (5 bases). The V gene lost 2 bases and the J gene lost 6 bases, with 17 bases spanning the gap. Germline V gene data show CDR1 as GTSNPN and CDR2 as SVGIG (reference sequence). This CDR3 has 15 residues. The CDR3 DNA reads as TGTGCCTGGAGTCGGAGGGGCGGTTTGGGTCAGCCCCAGCATTTT. Translated, it gives CAWSRRGGLGQPQHF.

The chain carries TRBV19 and TRBJ2-4, with D tentatively TRBD2 (6 bases). Trimming took 5 bases from V and 6 from J, leaving 8 bases between them. The germline V gene has CDR1 LNHDA and CDR2 SQIVND (reference sequence). The CDR3 runs 12 residues. The CDR3 DNA is TGTGCCAGTAGTGGGACTCGAAACATTCAGTACTTC. Translated, it gives CASSGTRNIQYF.

CDR3 loop: CASSPETGSTNTEAFF. The CDR3 DNA sequence: TGCGCCAGCAGCCCCGAGACAGGGTCTACGAACACTGAAGCTTTCTTT. The V gene is TRBV5-1, the J gene TRBJ1-1; 7 positions agree with TRBD1. Trimming removed 4 bases from V and 1 base from J; junction bases left unmatched: 10. CDR3 length: 16 residues. Germline V CDR1 and CDR2: SGHRS, YFSETQ.

This chain joins TRBV3-1 (or the pseudogene TRBV3-2) and TRBJ2-1, with D possibly matching TRBD2 (7 bases). The CDR3 runs to 14 residues. Germline V gives CDR1 LGHDT, CDR2 YNNKEL (reference sequence). V lost 4 bases, J lost 6 bases, and 13 bases lay in between. In nucleotides, the CDR3 is TGTGCCAGCAGCCCACGAGGGGGGGGCAATGAGCAGTTCTTC. This codes for CASSPRGGGNEQFF.

The rearrangement joins TRBV6-4 to TRBJ1-5; 7 nucleotides align to TRBD1. J gave up 2 bases and V 8 bases, and 6 bases lay outside the gene matches. The CDR3 has 14 amino acids. Germline lookup yields CDR1 MRHNA and CDR2 SNTAGT. The CDR3 is CASLIGQGNQPQHF. In DNA form, the CDR3 reads TGTGCCAGCCTTATCGGACAGGGCAATCAGCCCCAGCATTTT.

This clone came up many times. For the CDR3, the DNA is TGTGCCAGCGGATCGGCGGGAGAGGTCGGGGAGCTGTTTTTT. This gives the protein CASGSAGEVGELFF. V usage is TRBV5-5 and J usage is TRBJ2-2, with 7 bases identical to TRBD2. V dropped 7 bases and J dropped 7; count of bases not matched to a gene: 10. Germline V gene data show CDR1 as SGHKS and CDR2 as YYEKEE (reference sequence). The CDR3 consists of 14 residues.

This rearrangement joins TRBV7-2 to TRBJ2-7; D is undetermined. The CDR3 has 14 residues. Germline values: CDR1 SGHTA, CDR2 FQGNSA. V shed 3 bases and J shed 2 bases, with 11 bases lying between them. The CDR3 sequence is CASSLLGSPYEQYF. The CDR3, as DNA: TGTGCCAGCAGCTTGCTCGGGTCTCCCTACGAGCAGTACTTC.

The chain carries TRBV6-1 and TRBJ2-1, with D maybe TRBD1 (5 bases). Trimming pared 2 bases from V and 7 bases from J, leaving 21 bases between. Germline lookup yields CDR1 MNHNS and CDR2 SASEGT. This CDR3 comprises 17 residues. CDR3 nucleotides: TGTGCCAGCAGTGAACGGAGTTCGGGCCGAGCAGGGAATGAGCAGTTCTTC. This translates into CASSERSSGRAGNEQFF.

The chain couples TRBV6-6 to TRBJ2-7; D perhaps matches TRBD2 (5 bases). Trimming pared 6 bases from V and 2 bases from J, leaving 11 bases between. The CDR3 contains 13 residues. From germline, CDR1 is MNHNY and CDR2 SVGAGI (reference sequence). The CDR3 sequence is CASRGAYTYEQYF. The CDR3 DNA reads TGTGCCAGCAGGGGAGCCTACACCTACGAGCAGTACTTC.

The rearrangement links TRBV11-2 to TRBJ2-7; possible D gene TRBD2, 6 bases. The germline CDR1 and CDR2 sequences are SGHAT and FQNNGV. The CDR3 consists of 13 residues. Trimming cost V 5 bases and J 2 bases, with 10 bases left between them. The CDR3, as DNA: TGTGCCAGCAGCCGGGGACTGACCTACGAGCAGTACTTC. Protein sequence: CASSRGLTYEQYF.

The gene calls are TRBV7-3 and TRBJ1-5; D might be TRBD1 (5 bases). Trimming removed 5 bases at V and 8 bases at J, with 13 bases between. The V gene's germline CDR1 is SGHTA and CDR2 FQGTGA. The CDR3 covers 13 residues. This CDR3 reads CASSRGRGEPQHF. DNA of the CDR3: TGTGCCAGCAGCCGCGGGAGGGGCGAGCCCCAGCATTTT.

The chain links TRBV6-4 to TRBJ2-1, with TRBD2 identical over 13 bases. Germline values: CDR1 MRHNA, CDR2 SNTAGT. The CDR3 runs 15 residues. V gave up 3 bases and J gave up 5 bases; unmatched junction bases: 1. CDR3 nucleotide sequence: TGTGCCAGCAGTGAAGGACTAGCGGGAGACAATGAGCAGTTCTTC. This sequence encodes CASSEGLAGDNEQFF.

This clone was seen a handful of times. The rearrangement links TRBV10-3 to TRBJ1-4, with a possible D match to TRBD1 (5 bases). Germline-derived CDR1 and CDR2 are ENHRY and SYGVKD. The CDR3 contains 14 residues. Trimming removed 3 bases from V and 4 bases from J, with 9 bases in between. CDR3: CAISEWQGNEKLFF. In DNA form, the CDR3 reads TGTGCCATCAGTGAATGGCAGGGTAATGAAAAACTGTTTTTT.

The gene calls are TRBV19 and TRBJ2-2, with a possible D match to TRBD1 (5 bases). V was clipped by 3 bases and J by 2 bases, with 7 bases between them. The CDR3 runs to 14 residues. Germline CDR1 LNHDA, CDR2 SQIVND (reference sequence). The CDR3 loop reads CASSITGNTGELFF. For the CDR3, the DNA is TGTGCCAGTAGTATTACAGGAAACACCGGGGAGCTGTTTTTT.

The V call is TRBV16, the J call TRBJ1-2; D might be TRBD1 (6 bases). CDR1 is KGHSY, CDR2 FQNENV, per germline. The CDR3 length is 15 residues. V was trimmed by 2 bases and J by 8 bases, leaving 18 bases between them. The CDR3 loop reads CASSQDYRVSKGYTF. For the CDR3, the DNA is TGTGCCAGCAGCCAAGATTACAGGGTTTCTAAGGGCTACACCTTC.

This chain uses TRBV6-2 or TRBV6-3 with TRBJ2-4; D gene uncertain. The CDR3 runs 14 residues. Trimming took 5 bases from V and 3 from J, leaving 11 bases between them. CDR1 is MNHEY, CDR2 SVGEGT, per germline. CDR3 residues: CASSGELDKNIQYF. The CDR3 DNA reads TGTGCCAGCAGTGGTGAGCTAGACAAAAACATTCAGTACTTC.

The chain has TRBV3-1 (or the pseudogene TRBV3-2) and TRBJ1-1; D remains ambiguous. Germline lookup yields CDR1 LGHDT and CDR2 YNNKEL (reference sequence). Trimming cost V 2 bases and J 1 base, with 20 bases left between them. This CDR3 contains 18 residues. The CDR3 DNA sequence: TGTGCCAGCAGCCAATCGTCCTCTTTAATCGGGGAGAACACTGAAGCTTTCTTT. Its protein is CASSQSSSLIGENTEAFF.

The chain joins TRBV27 to TRBJ1-1, with D possibly matching TRBD1 (5 bases). Germline V gene lookup returns CDR1 MNHEY and CDR2 SMNVEV (reference sequence). This CDR3 contains 16 residues. Trimming removed 1 base from V and 7 bases from J, with 19 bases in between. The CDR3 nucleotides are TGTGCCAGCAGTTTATGGCAGGGCTTGGGCCTGGGTGAAGCTTTCTTT. Translated, it gives CASSLWQGLGLGEAFF.

With regard to this clone: Within the sample, other DNA sequences also encode this same CDR3. The J gene is TRBJ2-7, the V gene TRBV11-3; D call uncertain. CDR1 SGHNT and CDR2 YENEEA come from the germline V gene. CDR3 length: 11 amino acids. V was clipped by 4 bases and J by 4 bases, with 5 bases between them. Here the CDR3 reads CASSSYYEQYF. For the CDR3, the DNA is TGTGCCAGCAGCTCCTATTACGAGCAGTACTTC.